This is a list of T cell receptor beta chains from one sample in a study of identical twins. TCRdb passed the 5' RACE reads through MiXCR, listing each CDR3 protein once. Among about 500,000 distinct CDR3 sequences, 14% were seen once, and the ten largest hold more than 0.8%. This same sample was also part of a study on yellow fever vaccine responses in identical twins.

The sample consisted of CD4+ T cells sorted from blood. The receptors derive from a woman aged 18 to 35 in good health. The CDR3 runs from the conserved cysteine through the conserved F or W.

j_call,cdr3_length,v_call,cdr3_aa
TRBJ1-5,15,TRBV7-8,CASSIRQGGTQPQHF
TRBJ2-3,14,TRBV7-2,CASSLVASTDTQYF
TRBJ2-1,14,TRBV29-1,CSVARQGRSNEQFF
TRBJ2-7,15,TRBV6-1,CASRHRRGLSYEQYF
TRBJ2-4,15,TRBV20-1,CSARSLGPVGNIQYF
TRBJ2-7,15,TRBV25-1,CASSDSRTSRDEQYF
TRBJ1-1,14,TRBV20-1,CSARRPGKDTEAFF
TRBJ2-4,17,TRBV6-2/TRBV6-3,CASSDPSASGTQNIQYF
TRBJ2-5,13,TRBV5-1,CASSSPPQGTQYF
TRBJ2-3,13,TRBV20-1,CSPYKSSTDTQYF
TRBJ2-7,16,TRBV20-1,CSAPLAGGGKPLEQYF
TRBJ2-7,16,TRBV4-1,CASSQDRWQESYEQYF
TRBJ2-3,14,TRBV11-3,CASSLAASSGTQYF
TRBJ1-5,16,TRBV20-1,CSARDSEGKSNQPQHF
TRBJ1-2,12,TRBV12-3/TRBV12-4,CASISTSYGYTF
TRBJ2-5,15,TRBV30,CAWTLNGGGGETQYF